This T cell receptor beta chain was documented in a study of cytomegalovirus exposure and HLA in healthy donors (dated 2017 in TCRdb). In terms of the full investigation: An earlier analysis of roughly 630 of the donors reported more than 250 Gb of sequence data and some 100 million unique TCR beta sequences from about 200 million T cells. An early release that covered roughly 600 HLA-typed donors contained about 290 gigabases of sequencing data and 65 million to 100 million unique TCR sequences. The genetic ancestry cluster associated with self-reported Caucasian donors included 81% of the approximately 410 genotyped donors. The study was designed to test whether signatures of past pathogen exposure could be identified by cataloging public T cell receptors. Using immunosequencing, the study profiled T cell repertoires from roughly 650 subjects and related those repertoires to cytomegalovirus serostatus. A separate validation cohort of about 110 different subjects was used in addition to the approximately 670-subject first cohort. To predict cytomegalovirus infection status, the study brought together high-throughput TCR immunosequencing, statistical association of individual TCRs with disease status, and machine learning. A later analysis re-analyzed previously published TCR beta repertoires from approximately 700 donors and added high-resolution HLA genotyping to study TCR occurrence patterns. The later analysis used no new phenotypic data to find candidate immune exposures, relying instead on TCR beta sequences and their occurrence across donors. An earlier analysis of several hundred of the donors applied high-throughput TCR beta sequencing to assess whether each TCR beta V gene segment acted as functional or pseudogenic. Donor age, sex, ethnicity and CMV serostatus were collected together with the repertoire data. A later genetic analysis took genome-wide SNP genotypes for about three fifths of the roughly 700 donors and used that subset as a discovery cohort. Every discovery cohort repertoire had been produced on one sequencing platform. Both class I and class II loci were covered by HLA typing, at four-digit resolution. Typing coverage varied by locus: roughly 629-630 donors for A, B, C, DRB1 and DQB1; more than 500 for DQA1; approximately 570 for DPA1; 400 to 480 for DPB1. Roughly 5 DR-DQ haplotypes were handled as single units for association and clustering because linkage in the cohort was strong. Among about 360 genotyped donors of the cohort, an average of around 240,000 unique TCR beta nucleotide sequences were sequenced per donor, roughly a sixth of them non-productive. What the study reported, not specific to this receptor: An association between a missense DCLRE1C variant and V-gene and J-gene trimming of TCR beta chains was found in a later genetic analysis and replicated in an independent cohort. Correlated functional status among segregating V segments might reflect linkage disequilibrium, but an unknown experimental factor could not be ruled out. In a later analysis, TCR association rates were found to vary across HLA loci, with the most associated TCRs seen for DRB1 alleles and the fewest for HLA-C alleles. Most TCR sequences were observed very rarely across donors, whereas some public TCRs were present in many individuals. A cluster of highly shared sequence variants was judged likely to represent a technical artifact of the sequencing pipeline. In a later genetic analysis, fewer N-insertions in productive TCRs were reported among donors in an Asian-associated ancestry cluster than the roughly 700-donor mean. Broadly in line with IMGT annotations, most TCR beta V segments showed up in productive rearrangements about 90% or about 30% of the time in an earlier analysis of a few hundred of the donors. A few of the identified cytomegalovirus-associated TCR beta chains were confirmed in vitro to be specific for cytomegalovirus antigens. This cohort had only TCR beta chains sequenced, and the lack of alpha or paired-chain data limited which features could be detected. A further reported finding was that TCR beta sequences accurately predicted the HLA-A and HLA-B alleles for most subjects in the first cohort. Some IMGT-functional V segments, including TRBV6-2 and TRBV6-3, could not be distinguished by the 87-base-pair reads and were therefore excluded. A later analysis associated approximately 17,000 TCR beta sequences with specific HLA alleles at a false discovery rate of 0.05. The authors suggested that the approach could potentially be generalized to other disease states and immunological phenotypes. Because counts were too low, seventeen rarely observed V segments, including chromosome 9 orphons, were left out of the earlier analysis of a few hundred of the donors. When HLA alleles, especially DR and DQ, strongly co-occurred, attributing TCR associations to individual alleles was difficult. CMV serostatus was the only immune exposure information available for the cohort. Compared with equally common non-associated chains, HLA-associated TCR beta chains in a later analysis were more clonally expanded and had lower generation probabilities. HLA typing was unavailable for some donors at each locus, so association tests used only the typed subset. Roughly uniform sequencing depth across donors was assumed in presence/absence analyses, although this assumption may not hold. Cytomegalovirus status was reported to be diagnosed by the classifier with high specificity and sensitivity in both the original and validation cohorts. A later analysis found that most CMV-associated TCR beta chains appeared HLA-restricted, with HLA associations seemingly driven largely by CMV exposure. A later analysis reported that several top co-occurrence clusters appeared linked to parvovirus B19, influenza, CMV and Epstein-Barr virus. A total of some 180 TCR beta chains were listed by the study as associated with cytomegalovirus.

Worth noting for this clone: Its antigen is not yet known. Nothing much larger sits one base from this clone, and base qualities are not available. Other DNA variants within this sample encode the same CDR3.

In total, over 600 healthy bone marrow donors made up the cohort. At the time of sampling, every cohort member was nominally healthy, though immune exposures that went unrecorded were likely present. The donor tested CMV seropositive and was one of the 289 seropositive cohort members. A peripheral blood sample was provided by each donor, and peripheral blood mononuclear cells were used for TCR beta sequencing. Genomic DNA was extracted from the blood cell samples with the Qiagen DNeasy Blood Extraction Kit. The library was prepared using the immunoSEQ multiplex PCR assay. For the multiplex PCR, a mixture combining 60 forward primers for TCR Vbeta segments and 13 reverse primers for TCR Jbeta segments was used. A multiplex PCR assay on genomic DNA amplified the CDR3 region of rearranged TCR beta genes. The amplified TCR beta libraries were sequenced on the Illumina HiSeq System as 87-base-pair reads. The study's own analysis went as follows. Across the roughly 600 repertoires, a later analysis counted 80 million or so unique TCR beta chains, approximately 10 million of which were shared by at least two donors. A nearest-neighbor algorithm error-corrected the raw reads and collapsed the reads into unique sequences, merging closely related sequences to remove PCR and sequencing errors. V, D and J gene segments were assigned by aligning CDR3 sequences to IMGT reference sequences. For a sequence to be retained, a match of at least six nucleotides to both a V gene segment and a J gene segment was required. Rearrangements were classified as productive when the CDR3 lacked stop codons and remained in frame with V and J, and all other rearrangements were classified as non-productive. CDR3 was defined according to IMGT convention as the region running from the second conserved V-encoded cysteine to the conserved J-encoded phenylalanine. In an earlier analysis of 550 to 650 of the donors, sequences lacking an unambiguous match to a single V gene segment were excluded. An earlier analysis of a few hundred of the donors classified V segments as functional when productive rearrangements were above 56.7% and as segregating when the standard deviation between donors was above 5%. A statistical classification framework was developed to diagnose cytomegalovirus status using the catalog of TCR beta chain sequences. V and J gene assignment, in a later analysis, came from comparing TCR nucleotide sequences with IMGT/GENE-DB human TR gene sequences. A later analysis assigned CDR3 sequences and most-parsimonious VDJ recombination scenarios with the TCRdist pipeline. A later analysis defined each TCR beta chain by its CDR3 amino acid sequence plus V-gene family, and excluded reads lacking a unique V-gene family. To address suspected cross-contamination and a sequencing artifact, a later analysis removed a few hundred highly shared, low-generation-probability nucleotide sequences. In a later analysis, a clonal expansion index for each public chain was calculated from normalized within-repertoire ranks of inferred template counts. A later analysis computed generation probabilities with a VDJ recombination model fitted to out-of-frame rearrangements, and checked the results against IGoR. Hypergeometric tests were used in a later analysis to score TCR-TCR, TCR-HLA and TCR-CMV co-occurrence, with a repertoire-size bias correction applied to the TCR pairs. To estimate false discovery rates, a later analysis permuted the HLA or CMV assignments 20 times. In a later analysis, co-occurring TCRs were grouped using DBSCAN, and TCRdist sequence similarity was added for clustering within HLA-allele-positive subsets. For co-occurrence clustering, repertoires with fewer than 30,000 or more than 120,000 public chains were excluded, along with four to six repertoires with anomalous nucleotide sharing. Not all clones reach the TCRdb copy of this immuneACCESS table, which keeps in-frame sequences only. Checked studies attribute under half of the gap to unresolved V genes and leave the rest unexplained. V, J and clone size derive from that table, while D and trimming were established from the DNA sequence. The table for this sample lists about 100,000 clones; around 81% of them were counted only once. Of the sample, 4.2% falls within the top ten clones.

V is pared back by 6 bases and J by 5 bases, with 20 bases lying between the germline termini. CDR1 and CDR2 are read off the germline V gene as MNHEY and SVGAGI. Reading from cysteine to phenylalanine, the CDR3 counts 15 amino acids. Only the CDR3 part of the read is kept: 45 bases, read in frame from the first base. The receptor chain draws on TRBV6-5 and TRBJ2-7, with no reliable assignment of the D segment. Sequencing was carried out using PBMCs. The TCR sequence derives from a woman in her sixties or seventies in good health and CMV-seropositive. The nucleotide sequence is given as TGTGCCAGCAGCATGACATACAACCTCAACCACGAGCAGTACTTC. Its amino acids are CASSMTYNLNHEQYF.